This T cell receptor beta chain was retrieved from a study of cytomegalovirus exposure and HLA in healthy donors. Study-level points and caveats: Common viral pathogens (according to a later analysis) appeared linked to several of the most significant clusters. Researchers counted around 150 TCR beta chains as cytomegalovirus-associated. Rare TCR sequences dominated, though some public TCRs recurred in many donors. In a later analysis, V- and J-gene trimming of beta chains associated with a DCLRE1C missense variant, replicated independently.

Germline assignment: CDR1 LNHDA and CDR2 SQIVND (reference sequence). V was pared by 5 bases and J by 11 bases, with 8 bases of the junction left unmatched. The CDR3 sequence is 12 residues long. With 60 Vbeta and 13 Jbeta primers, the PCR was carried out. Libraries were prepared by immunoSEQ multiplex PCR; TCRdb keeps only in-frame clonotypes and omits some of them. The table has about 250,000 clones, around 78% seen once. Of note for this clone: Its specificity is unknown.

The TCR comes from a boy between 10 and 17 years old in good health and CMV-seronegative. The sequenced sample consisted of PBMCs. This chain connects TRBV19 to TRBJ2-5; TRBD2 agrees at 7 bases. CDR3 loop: CASSLRDYGQYF. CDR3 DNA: TGTGCCAGTAGTCTCCGGGACTATGGGCAGTACTTC.